The entry below gives a single TCR beta chain sequence along with its context. What it binds is unknown. The data were taken from a study of shared clonotypes between healthy human individuals. Study-level points and caveats: Limitation of the genetic and exposure-history diversity represented came from the few donors. Shared across a few donors were around 4.7% of the naive CD4 clonotypes. Non-shared clonotypes had lower generation probabilities than those shared by all four donors.

TCRdb's table, derived via immunoSEQ multiplex PCR, lists solely in-frame clones and lacks some. The sample lists about 1.1 million clones, about 84% occurring once. V lost 4 bases, J lost 11 bases, and 7 bases stayed unmatched. CDR3 length equals 11 residues. Germline values: CDR1 SQVTM, CDR2 ANQGSEA. Every donor was a Caucasian adult from Nashville, Tennessee. Sequencing was carried out using memory CD4+ T cells from PBMCs. Subset specified: CD45RA-negative fraction. The V call is TRBV29-1, the J call TRBJ1-1, with 7 bases aligning to TRBD1. The source is a man aged 18 to 30 in good health. Some clones in this sample may be carry-over from other donors' samples. CDR3 DNA: TGCAGCGTTGTGTTGGGGACAGCGGCTTTCTTT. Protein: CSVVLGTAAFF.